What follows describes a single TCR beta chain. These data originate in a study of blood T cell repertoires in COVID-19. Sequenced by immunoSEQ multiplex PCR; TCRdb stores in-frame clones only, minus some. This sample has over 400,000 clones, with roughly 85% found just once. The germline V gene encodes CDR1 MNHEY and CDR2 SVGEGT. The V and J ends lost 2 bases and 11 bases respectively, with 15 bases between them. CDR3 length: 13 residues. Material: peripheral blood. This sequence originates from a human donor in a cohort sampled during active COVID-19. J is TRBJ1-1 and V is TRBV6-2 or TRBV6-3; D is unclear. For the CDR3, the DNA is TGTGCCAGCAGTTACCCAGTCCCAAGCGAGGCTTTCTTT. Translated: CASSYPVPSEAFF.